The 31 T cell receptor beta chains below all came from one sample that was sequenced in a study of human versus mouse CDR3 diversity and MHC coevolution. Using immunoSEQ multiplex PCR, the repertoire was profiled, and TCRdb retains in-frame clones only, with some absent. In the table there are about 77,000 clones, about nine tenths of which are singletons. The sample consisted of naive CD4+ T cells from blood. Documented subset: CD45RO-negative CD62L-positive naive CD4 T cells. These TCRs come from a person aged 25 to 69 in good health.

This clone was found once. The rearrangement links TRBV5-4 to TRBJ2-5; 11 nucleotides line up with TRBD2. The CDR3 length is 14 residues. V lost 2 bases and J lost 4; bases outside the gene matches: 1. Germline V CDR1 and CDR2: SGHNT, YYREEE (reference sequence). The CDR3 nucleotides read TGTGCCAGCAGCTTTGGACTAGCGGGAGAGACCCAGTACTTC. Translating gives CASSFGLAGETQYF.

This rearrangement joins TRBV2 to TRBJ2-3; 8 nucleotides agree with TRBD1. V trimming: 6 bases; J trimming: 6 bases; junction bases outside the gene matches: 8. CDR1 is SNHLY, CDR2 FYNNEI, per germline. This CDR3 spans 14 amino acids. CDR3 nucleotides: TGTGCCAGCAGCCGGACAGGGTACTTGGATACGCAGTATTTT. Translating gives CASSRTGYLDTQYF.

J is TRBJ1-5 and V is TRBV21-1; the tabulated D call, TRBD1, remains unverified against the DNA. TRBV21-1 is recorded as a pseudogene. The CDR3 totals 15 residues. CDR3 coding DNA: TGTGCCAGCAGCAAAGCAAGACAGGGGGGTCAGCCCCAGCATTTT. It specifies CASSKARQGGQPQHF.

The V gene is TRBV6-1, the J gene TRBJ1-5; TRBD1 might be the D (6 bases). The CDR3 contains 15 residues. Germline V gene sequence: CDR1 MNHNS, CDR2 SASEGT. V lost 6 bases, J lost 2 bases, and 14 bases lay in between. The CDR3 sequence: CASSTGKSGNQPQHF. CDR3 DNA sequence: TGTGCCAGCAGCACAGGGAAGTCGGGCAATCAGCCCCAGCATTTT.

This chain joins TRBV30 and TRBJ1-6, with 8 bases identical to TRBD1. CDR1 GTSNPN and CDR2 SVGIG come from the germline V gene (reference sequence). Trimming cost V 4 bases and J 7 bases; bases outside gene matches: 3. The CDR3 is made up of 13 amino acids. The CDR3 reads CAWTGQENSPLHF. CDR3 DNA sequence: TGTGCCTGGACGGGACAGGAGAATTCACCCCTCCACTTT.

This chain links TRBV5-1 with TRBJ1-3; D is unresolved. The germline V gene has CDR1 SGHRS and CDR2 YFSETQ. This CDR3 contains 15 residues. Trimming left V 4 bases short and J 0 bases short, with 11 bases between. CDR3 residues: CASSQSGSSGNTIYF. CDR3 nucleotides: TGCGCCAGCAGCCAATCTGGGAGCTCTGGAAACACCATATATTTT.

The gene calls are TRBV15 and TRBJ2-5; the match to TRBD1 covers 8 bases. TRBJ2-7 matches the DNA end more closely, so the J call is doubtful. This CDR3 is 15 amino acids long. CDR1 LNHNV and CDR2 YYDKDF come from the germline V gene (reference sequence). CDR3 amino acids: CATSRATQGVHEQYF. CDR3 in DNA: TGTGCCACCAGCAGAGCTACACAGGGGGTCCACGAGCAGTACTTC.

This clone was counted between two and nine times. The V call is TRBV6-1, the J call TRBJ1-5; TRBD1 is a possible D gene (5 bases). Germline CDR1 and CDR2: MNHNS and SASEGT. This CDR3 is 12 amino acids long. V gave up 7 bases and J gave up 9 bases, with 13 bases separating them. This chain's CDR3 is CASMITGWPQHF. In nucleotides, the CDR3 is TGTGCCAGCATGATCACAGGCTGGCCCCAGCATTTT.

V is TRBV19 and J is TRBJ2-7, with 7 bases matching TRBD1. The CDR3 consists of 14 residues. With V trimmed by 1 base and J by 3 bases, 3 bases remained unmatched. CDR1 and CDR2 (germline): LNHDA, SQIVND (reference sequence). CDR3 nucleotides: TGTGCCAGTAGTATAGGGACAGGACTCTACGAGCAGTACTTC. Residues: CASSIGTGLYEQYF.

This clone appeared a few times. The genes are TRBV19 and TRBJ1-5, with unresolved D. Germline V CDR1 and CDR2: LNHDA, SQIVND (reference sequence). Trimming cost V 6 bases and J 4 bases, with 16 bases left between them. The CDR3 extends over 15 amino acids. The CDR3 bases are TGTGCCAGTAGACTCGAGTCCAGGAGGAATCAGCCCCAGCATTTT. Amino acids: CASRLESRRNQPQHF.

The V call is TRBV6-5, the J call TRBJ2-2; D may be TRBD2 (5 bases). Trimming removed 2 bases from V and 1 base from J, with 5 bases in between. Per germline, CDR1 MNHEY and CDR2 SVGAGI. The CDR3 is 14 residues long. The CDR3 DNA follows: TGTGCCAGCAGTTACCGGGAGAACACCGGGGAGCTGTTTTTT. Encoded protein: CASSYRENTGELFF.

This chain joins TRBV6-1 and TRBJ2-3; possibly TRBD1 for D (5 bases). V shed 2 bases and J shed 5 bases, with 14 bases lying between them. From germline, CDR1 is MNHNS and CDR2 SASEGT. The CDR3 extends over 15 amino acids. DNA of the CDR3: TGTGCCAGCAGTGAACGGGCACAGGTAGGAGATACGCAGTATTTT. Residues: CASSERAQVGDTQYF.

The chain combines TRBV6-1 with TRBJ1-1, with TRBD1 matching 7 bases. The CDR3 runs to 14 residues. CDR1 is MNHNS, CDR2 SASEGT, per germline. With V trimmed by 7 bases and J by 1 base, 6 bases remained unmatched. The CDR3 here is CASTAGQRNTEAFF. The CDR3 region has the DNA TGTGCCAGCACCGCGGGACAGCGGAACACTGAAGCTTTCTTT.

CDR3 in amino acids: CASSPVGQGRTDTQYF. The CDR3 DNA is TGTGCCAGCTCACCAGTAGGACAGGGTCGCACAGATACGCAGTATTTT. The J gene is TRBJ2-3, the V gene TRBV18; 8 nucleotides match TRBD1. Germline V lookup: CDR1 KGHSH, CDR2 LQKENI. The ends lost 2 bases at V and 1 base at J; junction bases unmatched: 5. This CDR3 is built from 16 residues.

The chain links TRBV4-1 to TRBJ1-2; tentative D call: TRBD1 (6 bases). The CDR3 spans 15 residues. Per germline, CDR1 MGHRA and CDR2 YSYEKL. V was pared by 0 bases and J by 3 bases, with 11 bases between. The CDR3, as DNA: TGCGCCAGCAGCCAAGATCAGTACAGGGACTATGGCTACACCTTC. Amino acids: CASSQDQYRDYGYTF.

This chain joins TRBV28 and TRBJ2-7; TRBD2 might be the D (6 bases). Trimming removed 2 bases at V and 2 bases at J, with 13 bases between. The CDR3 is 15 amino acids. Germline CDR1 reads MDHEN; CDR2 reads SYDVKM. CDR3 DNA: TGTGCCAGCAGTTTAAACCCGGGGGACCCCTACGAGCAGTACTTC. Translated, it gives CASSLNPGDPYEQYF.

This CDR3 is CASSLGERSGNTIYF. The CDR3 region has the DNA TGTGCCAGCAGCTTAGGCGAGAGGTCCGGAAACACCATATATTTT. The chain joins TRBV7-9 to TRBJ1-3; D gene ambiguous. Germline V gene sequence: CDR1 SEHNR, CDR2 FQNEAQ (reference sequence). V lost 1 base to trimming and J lost 4 bases, with 11 bases between them. The CDR3 covers 15 residues.

The V gene is TRBV10-2, the J gene TRBJ1-4, with 8 bases fitting TRBD1. V lost 3 bases, J lost 8 bases, and 2 bases stayed unmatched. CDR3 length: 13 amino acids. Germline CDR1 WSHSY, CDR2 SAAADI. In nucleotides, the CDR3 is TGCGCCAGCAGTGACAGGGGGCGCGAAAAACTGTTTTTT. The encoded protein is CASSDRGREKLFF.

V and J are TRBV4-2 and TRBJ1-1; D is ambiguous. This CDR3 is 14 amino acids long. V lost 1 base, J lost 1 base, and 7 bases lay in between. The germline V gene encodes CDR1 LGHNA and CDR2 YNFKEQ. CDR3 DNA: TGTGCCAGCAGCCAAGCTGCGGGGAACACTGAAGCTTTCTTT. Translated: CASSQAAGNTEAFF.

The chain combines TRBV6-5 with TRBJ2-1; TRBD2 matches 12 bases. The CDR3 loop spans 15 amino acids. Germline lookup yields CDR1 MNHEY and CDR2 SVGAGI. Germline trimming cut 6 bases from V and 4 bases from J; bases unmatched to any gene: 4. The CDR3 coding sequence is TGTGCCAGCAGCCCAACTAGCGGGGGGTACAATGAGCAGTTCTTC. Translation gives CASSPTSGGYNEQFF.

This chain joins TRBV14 and TRBJ1-4; TRBD1 matches 9 bases. Losses at the gene ends were 4 bases for V and 8 bases for J; bases not matched to a gene: 8. Per the germline V gene, CDR1 is SGHDN and CDR2 is FVKESK. This CDR3 spans 15 amino acids. The CDR3: CASSPRQGVREKLFF. The DNA for the CDR3 is TGTGCCAGCAGCCCTCGACAGGGGGTGAGAGAAAAACTGTTTTTT.

This clone was picked up one time. The chain recombines TRBV19 with TRBJ1-2; D remains ambiguous. CDR1 is LNHDA, CDR2 SQIVND, per germline (reference sequence). This CDR3 has 15 residues. V was pared by 5 bases and J by 8 bases, with 21 bases between. CDR3 in DNA: TGTGCCAGTAGTGCCCCGGGGAGGAGAATAGGCGGCTACACCTTC. This encodes CASSAPGRRIGGYTF.

The chain links TRBV14 to TRBJ2-3, with 9 positions matching TRBD1. Germline loops: CDR1 SGHDN, CDR2 FVKESK. Trimming at V came to 5 bases and at J to 4 bases, leaving 7 bases not matched to a gene. This CDR3 has 15 amino acids. CDR3 nucleotide sequence: TGTGCCAGCAGCGCAATACAGGGGGCGTCAGATACGCAGTATTTT. Its translation: CASSAIQGASDTQYF. The entire variable domain, with the rest obtained from reference TRBV14 and TRBJ2-3, is as follows: EAGVTQFPSHSVIEKGQTVTLRCDPISGHDNLYWYRRVMGKEIKFLLHFVKESKQDESGMPNNRFLAERTGGTYSTLKVQPAELEDSGVYFCASSAIQGASDTQYFGPGTRLTVL.

The rearrangement joins TRBV5-8 to TRBJ2-1, with a possible D match to TRBD1 (5 bases). V lost 2 bases to trimming and J lost 6 bases, with 12 bases between them. The CDR3 has 14 amino acids. CDR1 is SGHTS and CDR2 is YDEGEE in the germline V gene. The CDR3 region is CASSLARVSNEQFF. CDR3 nucleotide sequence: TGTGCCAGCAGCTTAGCCAGGGTCTCCAATGAGCAGTTCTTC.

The chain employs TRBV7-8 and TRBJ2-5; 9 nucleotides line up with TRBD1. With V trimmed by 10 bases and J by 7 bases, 16 bases remained unmatched. Germline-derived CDR1 and CDR2 are SGHVS and FQNEAQ. The CDR3 consists of 15 residues. CDR3 protein: CATLIDRGISGTQYF. Here the CDR3 DNA reads TGTGCCACCCTAATCGACAGGGGGATTAGCGGGACCCAGTACTTC.

The chain joins TRBV14 to TRBJ1-2; D is possibly TRBD1 (5 bases). There are 14 residues in the CDR3. V was pared by 3 bases and J by 7 bases, with 15 bases between. Germline V gives CDR1 SGHDN, CDR2 FVKESK. The CDR3 DNA sequence: TGTGCCAGCAGCCAGGTTGGAGGGGTGGTTGGCTACACCTTC. It encodes CASSQVGGVVGYTF.

The chain has TRBV7-8 and TRBJ2-5, with 12 nucleotides matching TRBD2. This CDR3 spans 16 amino acids. Germline CDR1 reads SGHVS; CDR2 reads FQNEAQ. Trimming at V came to 5 bases and at J to 4 bases, leaving 8 bases not matched to a gene. Here the CDR3 reads CASSPRRLAGAETQYF. CDR3 bases: TGTGCCAGCAGCCCTAGAAGACTAGCGGGAGCAGAGACCCAGTACTTC.

The rearrangement uses TRBV18 and TRBJ1-5; D might be TRBD1 (5 bases). Between the trimmed V and J ends, which lost 6 bases and 4 bases, there was a span of 16 bases. The CDR3 contains 15 residues. Germline V gene sequence: CDR1 KGHSH, CDR2 LQKENI. The CDR3 is CASSPGHWGNQPQHF. The CDR3 DNA reads as TGTGCCAGCTCCCCCGGACACTGGGGAAATCAGCCCCAGCATTTT.

This chain joins TRBV4-1 and TRBJ2-2; 7 positions match TRBD1. The CDR3 has 20 amino acids. The V gene's germline CDR1 is MGHRA and CDR2 YSYEKL. The junction had 16 bases not matched to a gene; V was cut back by 3 bases and J by 0 bases. CDR3 amino acids: CASSQDSGTATSSNTGELFF. Written as DNA, the CDR3 is TGCGCCAGCAGCCAGGACTCTGGGACAGCCACTTCGTCGAACACCGGGGAGCTGTTTTTT.

The chain couples TRBV11-2 to TRBJ2-5, with no clear D. Trimming removed 3 bases from V and 2 bases from J, with 10 bases in between. The CDR3 has 14 amino acids. Germline V gives CDR1 SGHAT, CDR2 FQNNGV. Written as DNA, the CDR3 is TGTGCCAGCAGCTTCCTTCCAGATCAAGAGACCCAGTACTTC. Amino acid sequence: CASSFLPDQETQYF.

This chain joins TRBV30 and TRBJ1-1; D gene ambiguous. This CDR3 region has 13 residues. Germline-derived CDR1 and CDR2 are GTSNPN and SVGIG (reference sequence). V dropped 3 bases and J dropped 4 bases, with 12 bases sitting between them. The CDR3 region is CAWRPDGSTEAFF. In DNA form, the CDR3 reads TGTGCCTGGAGGCCAGACGGGAGCACTGAAGCTTTCTTT.